This entry lists 19 T cell receptor beta chains sequenced from one sample in a study of chronic HIV infection and antiretroviral therapy. TCRdb re-derived calls from the 5' RACE reads in MiXCR, one entry per CDR3 protein. The sample has approximately 47,000 distinct CDR3 sequences, roughly 19% seen once. The specimen sequenced was peripheral blood. These receptors all come from an adult who had HIV and had not received antiretroviral therapy, or was an uninfected healthy control (not recorded which).

This clonotype appeared a few times. The CDR3 bases are TGTGCCAGCAGTCCTGACGGACTCCTTAACTACGAGCAGTACTTC. It is translated as CASSPDGLLNYEQYF. The chain has TRBV6-5 and TRBJ2-7; maybe TRBD2 (5 bases). Trimming pared 5 bases from V and 3 bases from J, leaving 17 bases between. This CDR3 spans 15 amino acids. The germline V gene encodes CDR1 MNHEY and CDR2 SVGAGI.

This chain uses TRBV6-5 with TRBJ2-7; 11 bases line up with TRBD1. CDR3 length equals 13 residues. CDR1 and CDR2 from the germline V gene are MNHEY and SVGAGI. V lost 6 bases and J lost 2; bases outside the gene matches: 0. The CDR3 sequence: CASRDRGPYEQYF. The CDR3 DNA sequence: TGTGCCAGCAGGGACAGGGGGCCCTACGAGCAGTACTTC.

This clonotype came up a few times. V gene TRBV9 combines with J gene TRBJ2-3; a possible D gene is TRBD1 (6 bases). CDR3 size: 14 residues. In germline, CDR1 is SGDLS, CDR2 YYNGEE. V was shortened by 4 bases and J by 2 bases, with 11 bases between the two germline ends. CDR3 sequence (DNA): TGTGCCAGCAGCCCGGACAGAGTCACAGATACGCAGTATTTT. The encoded protein is CASSPDRVTDTQYF.

The CDR3 here is CASSFTSGYNEQFF. CDR3 DNA: TGTGCCAGCAGCTTCACTAGCGGCTACAATGAGCAGTTCTTC. The gene calls are TRBV7-9 and TRBJ2-1; 8 bases agree with TRBD2. The V gene's germline CDR1 is SEHNR and CDR2 FQNEAQ (reference sequence). V lost 3 bases, J lost 3 bases, and 1 base stayed unmatched. CDR3 length: 14 residues.

This clonotype was seen a handful of times. This chain links TRBV7-9 with TRBJ2-2; no clear D gene. The V gene lost 8 bases and the J gene lost 2 bases, with 15 bases spanning the gap. The CDR3 runs to 15 residues. Germline loops: CDR1 SEHNR, CDR2 FQNEAQ (reference sequence). CDR3 nucleotides: TGTGCCAGCCGCTACGCGCGCTCAAACACCGGGGAGCTGTTTTTT. Its protein is CASRYARSNTGELFF.

J is TRBJ1-3 and V is TRBV12-3 or TRBV12-4, with 9 bases that match TRBD1. This CDR3 spans 16 amino acids. V shed 4 bases and J 2 bases; nucleotides not matched to a gene: 6. The CDR3 protein is CASSSGTGIAGNTIYF. As DNA, the CDR3 is TGTGCCAGCAGTTCCGGGACAGGGATAGCTGGAAACACCATATATTTT.

Only a few counts were recorded for this clonotype. CDR3 coding DNA: TGTGCCAGCAGGGGAGGGGCGGAGCAGTACTTC. Encoded protein: CASRGGAEQYF. J is TRBJ2-7 and V is TRBV25-1, with 7 bases identical to TRBD2. Losses at the gene ends were 6 bases for V and 7 bases for J; bases not matched to a gene: 3. The CDR3 runs 11 residues. Germline values: CDR1 MGHDK, CDR2 SYGVNS.

This clonotype was seen a few times. The chain uses TRBV10-3 and TRBJ2-3; D unclear. This CDR3 is 11 amino acids long. Germline V gives CDR1 ENHRY, CDR2 SYGVKD. Between the trimmed V and J ends, which lost 3 bases and 3 bases, there was a span of 1 base. CDR3 DNA: TGTGCCATCAGTGAAACAGATACGCAGTATTTT. This sequence encodes CAISETDTQYF.

The V and J genes are TRBV4-1 and TRBJ1-3; D perhaps matches TRBD1 (6 bases). Trimming removed 2 bases at V and 0 bases at J, with 14 bases between. The CDR3 covers 17 residues. Germline V gene lookup returns CDR1 MGHRA and CDR2 YSYEKL. CDR3 bases: TGCGCCAGCAGCCAAACCGCCCCCAGGGGCTCTGGAAACACCATATATTTT. It is translated as CASSQTAPRGSGNTIYF.

This sequence joins TRBV20-1 and TRBJ2-7; 14 positions match TRBD2. The CDR3 is made up of 17 amino acids. Germline values: CDR1 DFQATT, CDR2 SNEGSKA (reference sequence). V lost 0 bases and J lost 6; bases outside the gene matches: 10. CDR3 protein: CSARDRTSGRLGPEQYF. CDR3 nucleotide sequence: TGCAGTGCTAGAGATAGGACTAGCGGGAGGTTAGGACCCGAGCAGTACTTC.

The chain recombines TRBV5-8 with TRBJ2-3; no definite D call. The CDR3 length is 15 residues. The germline V gene encodes CDR1 SGHTS and CDR2 YDEGEE. V lost 0 bases, J lost 4 bases, and 12 bases lay in between. CDR3 bases: TGTGCCAGCAGCTTGGCGGCTGTACAAGCAGATACGCAGTATTTT. This encodes CASSLAAVQADTQYF. Full variable domain (missing parts from reference TRBV5-8 and TRBJ2-3): EAGVTQSPTHLIKTRGQQATLRCSPISGHTSVYWYQQALGLGLQFLLWYDEGEERNRGNFPPRFSGRQFPNYSSELNVNALELEDSALYLCASSLAAVQADTQYFGPGTRLTVL.

This clonotype was detected a few times. The V call is TRBV13, the J call TRBJ2-5; TRBD1 agrees at 7 bases. The CDR3 covers 14 residues. The V gene end was trimmed by 5 bases and the J gene end by 4 bases; junction bases not matched to a gene: 7. CDR1 PRHDT and CDR2 FYEKMQ come from the germline V gene (reference sequence). DNA of the CDR3: TGTGCCAGCAGCCCACCGACAGGGAGAGAGACCCAGTACTTC. It specifies CASSPPTGRETQYF.

This clonotype has a handful of counts. J is TRBJ2-7 and V is TRBV12-3 or TRBV12-4; a weak D match, TRBD2 (6 bases). The CDR3 consists of 13 residues. V was shortened by 1 base and J by 4 bases, with 8 bases between the two germline ends. The CDR3 reads CASSLDGGYEQYF. CDR3 in DNA: TGTGCCAGCAGTTTAGATGGGGGGTACGAGCAGTACTTC.

The V call is TRBV24-1, the J call TRBJ1-1, with D unresolved. Germline CDR1 and CDR2: KGHDR and SFDVKD. The V end lost 5 bases, the J end lost 1 base, and 7 bases lay between the germline ends. CDR3 size: 13 residues. The CDR3 spells CATSALENTEAFF. For the CDR3, the DNA is TGTGCCACCAGTGCCTTGGAGAACACTGAAGCTTTCTTT.

This clonotype has more than one count but fewer than ten. CDR3 DNA sequence: TGTGCCAGCAGCCAAAGCGGCGGGGGTGAGCAGTTCTTC. It is translated as CASSQSGGGEQFF. This chain uses TRBV3-1 with TRBJ2-1, with TRBD2 matching 7 bases. This CDR3 comprises 13 residues. Trimming removed 2 bases from V and 9 bases from J; junction bases left unmatched: 4. Germline CDR1 and CDR2: LGHDT and YNNKEL (reference sequence).

The chain is built from TRBV9 and TRBJ2-6; perhaps TRBD1 as D (6 bases). From germline, CDR1 is SGDLS and CDR2 YYNGEE. V was shortened by 3 bases and J by 0 bases, with 7 bases between the two germline ends. The CDR3 contains 15 residues. The CDR3 DNA reads as TGTGCCAGCAGCGGGACAGTCTCTGGGGCCAACGTCCTGACTTTC. Its translation is CASSGTVSGANVLTF.

The rearrangement uses TRBV29-1 and TRBJ1-1; TRBD1 matches 9 bases. Germline V gene data show CDR1 as SQVTM and CDR2 as ANQGSEA. This CDR3 has 15 residues. Trimming cost V 0 bases and J 1 base; bases outside gene matches: 3. The CDR3: CSVEDAGQGNTEAFF. The CDR3 DNA reads as TGCAGCGTTGAAGACGCGGGACAGGGGAACACTGAAGCTTTCTTT. Using reference TRBV29-1 and TRBJ1-1 for the parts outside the CDR3, the full variable domain is SAVISQKPSRDICQRGTSLTIQCQVDSQVTMMFWYRQQPGQSLTLIATANQGSEATYESGFVIDKFPISRPNLTFSTLTVSNMSPEDSSIYLCSVEDAGQGNTEAFFGQGTRLTVV.

There are a few counts of this clonotype. CDR3 protein: CASSYTSVSYEQYF. In nucleotides, the CDR3 is TGTGCCAGCAGTTACACTAGCGTGTCCTACGAGCAGTACTTC. The chain employs TRBV6-2 or TRBV6-3 and TRBJ2-7; 7 bases fit TRBD2. The CDR3 covers 14 residues. Losses at the gene ends were 2 bases for V and 1 base for J; bases not matched to a gene: 2. Germline CDR1 is MNHEY and CDR2 is SVGEGT.

CDR3 sequence (DNA): TGCGCCAGCACCTCCTCCGGGGGGGCCTACGAGCAGTACTTC. Amino acid sequence: CASTSSGGAYEQYF. This rearrangement joins TRBV5-1 to TRBJ2-7; 8 bases line up with TRBD2. The CDR3 contains 14 residues. CDR1 and CDR2 (germline): SGHRS, YFSETQ. After removal of 6 bases from V and 2 bases from J, the junction contained 7 bases not matched to a gene.